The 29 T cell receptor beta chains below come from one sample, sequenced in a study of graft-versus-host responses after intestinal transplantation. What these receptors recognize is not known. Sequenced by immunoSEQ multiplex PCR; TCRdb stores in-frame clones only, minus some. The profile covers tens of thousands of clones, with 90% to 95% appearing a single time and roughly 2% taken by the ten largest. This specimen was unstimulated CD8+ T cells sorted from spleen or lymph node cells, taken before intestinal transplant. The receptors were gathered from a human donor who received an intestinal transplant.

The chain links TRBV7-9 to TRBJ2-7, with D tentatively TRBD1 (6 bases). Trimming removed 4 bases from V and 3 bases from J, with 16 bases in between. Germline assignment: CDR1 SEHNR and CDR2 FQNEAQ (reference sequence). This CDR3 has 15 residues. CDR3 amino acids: CASSSTDRTLYEQYF. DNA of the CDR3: TGTGCCAGCAGCTCCACCGACAGGACCCTCTACGAGCAGTACTTC.

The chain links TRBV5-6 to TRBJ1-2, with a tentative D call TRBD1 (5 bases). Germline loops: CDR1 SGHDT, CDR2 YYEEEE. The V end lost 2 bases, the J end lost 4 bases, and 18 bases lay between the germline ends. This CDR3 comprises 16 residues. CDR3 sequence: CASSLGEEGNSYGYTF. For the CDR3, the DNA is TGTGCCAGCAGCTTAGGGGAGGAGGGGAACTCCTATGGCTACACCTTC.

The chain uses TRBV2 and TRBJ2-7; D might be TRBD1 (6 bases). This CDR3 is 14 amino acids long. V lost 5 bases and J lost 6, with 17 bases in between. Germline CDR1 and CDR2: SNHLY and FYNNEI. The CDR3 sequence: CASSLGTKSSEQYF. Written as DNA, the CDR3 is TGTGCCAGCAGTTTGGGGACAAAGTCTAGCGAGCAGTACTTC.

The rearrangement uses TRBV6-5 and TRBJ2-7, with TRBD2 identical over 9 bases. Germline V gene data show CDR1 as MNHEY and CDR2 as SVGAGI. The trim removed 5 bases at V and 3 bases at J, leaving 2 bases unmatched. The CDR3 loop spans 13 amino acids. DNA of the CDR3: TGTGCCAGCAGTCGGACTAGCGTCTACGAGCAGTACTTC. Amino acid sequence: CASSRTSVYEQYF.

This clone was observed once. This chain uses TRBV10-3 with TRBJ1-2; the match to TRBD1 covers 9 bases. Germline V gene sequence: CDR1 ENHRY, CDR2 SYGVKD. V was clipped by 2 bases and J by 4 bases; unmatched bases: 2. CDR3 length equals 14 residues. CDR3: CAISETGGGYGYTF. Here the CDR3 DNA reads TGTGCCATCAGTGAGACAGGGGGCGGCTATGGCTACACCTTC.

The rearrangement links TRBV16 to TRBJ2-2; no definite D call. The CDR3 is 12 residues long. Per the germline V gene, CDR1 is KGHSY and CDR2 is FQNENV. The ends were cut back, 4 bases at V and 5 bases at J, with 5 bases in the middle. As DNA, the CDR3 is TGTGCCAGCAGCCCTACGACCGGGGAGCTGTTTTTT. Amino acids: CASSPTTGELFF.

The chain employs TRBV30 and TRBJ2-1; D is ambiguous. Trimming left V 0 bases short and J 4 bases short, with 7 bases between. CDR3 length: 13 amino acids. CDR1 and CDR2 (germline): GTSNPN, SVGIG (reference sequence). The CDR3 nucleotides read TGTGCCTGGAGTGTACGCGGTTACAATGAGCAGTTCTTC. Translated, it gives CAWSVRGYNEQFF.

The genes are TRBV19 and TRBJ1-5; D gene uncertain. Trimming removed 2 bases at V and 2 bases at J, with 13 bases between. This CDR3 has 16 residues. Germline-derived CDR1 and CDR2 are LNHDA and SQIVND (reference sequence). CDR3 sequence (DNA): TGTGCCAGTAGTATAATTCCGGGCGGGGGCAATCAGCCCCAGCATTTT. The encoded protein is CASSIIPGGGNQPQHF.

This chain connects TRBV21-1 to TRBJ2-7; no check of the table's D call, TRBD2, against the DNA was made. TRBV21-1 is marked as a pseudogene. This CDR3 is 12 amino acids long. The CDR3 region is CANSDGDYEQYF. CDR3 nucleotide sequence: TGTGCCAACTCGGACGGGGACTACGAGCAGTACTTC.

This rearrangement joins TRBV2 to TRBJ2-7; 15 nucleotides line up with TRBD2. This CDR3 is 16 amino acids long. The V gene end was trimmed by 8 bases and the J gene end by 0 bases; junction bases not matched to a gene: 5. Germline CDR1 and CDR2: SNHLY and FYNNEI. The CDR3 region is CASGTSGGLASYEQYF. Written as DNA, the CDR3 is TGTGCCAGCGGGACTAGCGGGGGGCTCGCCTCCTACGAGCAGTACTTC.

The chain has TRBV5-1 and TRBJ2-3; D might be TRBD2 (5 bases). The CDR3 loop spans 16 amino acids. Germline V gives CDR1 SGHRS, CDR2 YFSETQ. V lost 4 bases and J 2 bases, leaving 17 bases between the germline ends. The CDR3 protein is CASSLPGSTHTDTQYF. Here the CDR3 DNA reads TGCGCCAGCAGCCTACCGGGGTCGACCCACACAGATACGCAGTATTTT.

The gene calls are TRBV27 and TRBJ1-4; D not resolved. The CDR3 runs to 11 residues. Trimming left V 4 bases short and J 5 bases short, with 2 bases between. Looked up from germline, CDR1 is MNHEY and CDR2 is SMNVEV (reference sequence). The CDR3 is CASSSNEKLFF. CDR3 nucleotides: TGTGCCAGCAGTTCGAATGAAAAACTGTTTTTT. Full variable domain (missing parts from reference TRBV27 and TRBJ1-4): EAQVTQNPRYLITVTGKKLTVTCSQNMNHEYMSWYRQDPGLGLRQIYYSMNVEVTDKGDVPEGYKVSRKEKRNFPLILESPSPNQTSLYFCASSSNEKLFFGSGTQLSVL.

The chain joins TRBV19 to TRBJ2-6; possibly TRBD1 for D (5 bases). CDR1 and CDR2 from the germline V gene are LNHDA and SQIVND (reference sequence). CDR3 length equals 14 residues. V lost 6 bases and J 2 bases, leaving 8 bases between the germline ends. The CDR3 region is CASSRAAGANVLTF. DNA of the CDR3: TGTGCCAGTAGCAGGGCTGCTGGGGCCAACGTCCTGACTTTC.

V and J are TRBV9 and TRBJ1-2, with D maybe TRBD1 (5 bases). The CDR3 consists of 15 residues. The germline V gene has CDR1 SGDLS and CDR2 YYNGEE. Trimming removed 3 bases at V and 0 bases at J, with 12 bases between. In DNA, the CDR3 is TGTGCCAGCAGCGCTCCTACAGGAGCTAACTATGGCTACACCTTC. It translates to CASSAPTGANYGYTF.

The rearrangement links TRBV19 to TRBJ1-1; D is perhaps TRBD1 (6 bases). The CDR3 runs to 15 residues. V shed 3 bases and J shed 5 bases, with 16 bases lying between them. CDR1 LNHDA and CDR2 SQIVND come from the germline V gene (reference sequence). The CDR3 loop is CASSMSRDIETEAFF. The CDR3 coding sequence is TGTGCCAGTAGTATGTCCCGGGACATCGAAACTGAAGCTTTCTTT.

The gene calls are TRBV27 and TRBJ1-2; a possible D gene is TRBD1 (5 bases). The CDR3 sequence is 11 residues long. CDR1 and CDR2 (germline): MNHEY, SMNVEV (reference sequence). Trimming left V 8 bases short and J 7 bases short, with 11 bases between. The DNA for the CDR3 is TGTGCCAGCTCGGAGGGGTTTGGCTACACCTTC. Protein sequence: CASSEGFGYTF.

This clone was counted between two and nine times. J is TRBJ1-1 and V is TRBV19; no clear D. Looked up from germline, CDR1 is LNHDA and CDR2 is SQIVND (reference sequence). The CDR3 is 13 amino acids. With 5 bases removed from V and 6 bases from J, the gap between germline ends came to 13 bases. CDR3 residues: CASSALVGPEAFF. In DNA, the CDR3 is TGTGCCAGTAGTGCCTTAGTTGGGCCTGAAGCTTTCTTT.

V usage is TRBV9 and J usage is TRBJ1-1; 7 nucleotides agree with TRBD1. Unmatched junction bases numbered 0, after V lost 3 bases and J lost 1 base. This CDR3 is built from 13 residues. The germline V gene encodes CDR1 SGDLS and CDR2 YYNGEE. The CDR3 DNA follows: TGTGCCAGCAGCGCAGGGGGGAACACTGAAGCTTTCTTT. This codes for CASSAGGNTEAFF.

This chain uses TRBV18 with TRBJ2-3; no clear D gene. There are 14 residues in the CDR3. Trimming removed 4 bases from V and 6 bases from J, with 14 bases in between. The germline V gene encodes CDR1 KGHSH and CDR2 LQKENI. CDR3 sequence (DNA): TGTGCCAGCTCACGCCTACTCCCTAGGGATACGCAGTATTTT. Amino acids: CASSRLLPRDTQYF.

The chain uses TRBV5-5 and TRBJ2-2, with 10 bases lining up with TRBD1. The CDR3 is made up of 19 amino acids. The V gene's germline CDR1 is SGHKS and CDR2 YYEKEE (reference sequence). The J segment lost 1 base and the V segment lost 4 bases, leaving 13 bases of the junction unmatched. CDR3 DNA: TGTGCCAGCAGCGGGACAGGGGATAGCGGGGTGAAGAACACCGGGGAGCTGTTTTTT. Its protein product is CASSGTGDSGVKNTGELFF.

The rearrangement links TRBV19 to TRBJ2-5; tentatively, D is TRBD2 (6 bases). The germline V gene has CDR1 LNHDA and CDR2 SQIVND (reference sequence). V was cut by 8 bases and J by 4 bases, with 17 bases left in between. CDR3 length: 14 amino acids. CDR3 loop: CASGLLGGRETQYF. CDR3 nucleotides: TGTGCCAGTGGGTTATTGGGGGGTCGAGAGACCCAGTACTTC.

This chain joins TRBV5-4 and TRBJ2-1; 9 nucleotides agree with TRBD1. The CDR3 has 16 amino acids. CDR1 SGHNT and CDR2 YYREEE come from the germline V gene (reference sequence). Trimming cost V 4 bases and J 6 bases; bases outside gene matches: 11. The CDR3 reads CASSTLPGQGSNEQFF. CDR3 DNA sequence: TGTGCCAGCAGCACCCTACCGGGACAGGGTTCCAATGAGCAGTTCTTC.

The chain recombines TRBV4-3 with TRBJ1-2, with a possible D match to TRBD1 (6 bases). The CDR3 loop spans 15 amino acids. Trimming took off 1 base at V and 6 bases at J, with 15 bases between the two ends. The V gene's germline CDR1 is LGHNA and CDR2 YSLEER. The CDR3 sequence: CASSQGTGGADGYTF. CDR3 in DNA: TGCGCCAGCAGCCAAGGCACCGGGGGGGCAGATGGCTACACCTTC.

CDR3 protein: CASSGSGGNTFF. CDR3 sequence (DNA): TGTGCCAGTAGTGGCTCAGGGGGCAATACTTTCTTT. The V call is TRBV19, the J call TRBJ1-1; 8 positions match TRBD1. This CDR3 contains 12 residues. Trimming took 5 bases from V and 12 from J; bases not matched to a gene: 8. Germline V gives CDR1 LNHDA, CDR2 SQIVND (reference sequence).

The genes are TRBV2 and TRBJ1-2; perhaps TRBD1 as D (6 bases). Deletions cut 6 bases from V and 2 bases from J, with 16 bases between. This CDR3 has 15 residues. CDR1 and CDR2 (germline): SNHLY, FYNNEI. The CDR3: CASRPVGDINYGYTF. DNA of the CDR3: TGTGCCAGCAGGCCCGTGGGGGACATAAACTATGGCTACACCTTC.

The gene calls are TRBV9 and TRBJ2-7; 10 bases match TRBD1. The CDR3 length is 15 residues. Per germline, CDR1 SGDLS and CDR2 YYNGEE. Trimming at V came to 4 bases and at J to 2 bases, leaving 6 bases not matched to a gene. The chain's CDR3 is CASSPRTGGTYEQYF. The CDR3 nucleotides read TGTGCCAGCAGCCCTAGGACAGGGGGGACCTACGAGCAGTACTTC.

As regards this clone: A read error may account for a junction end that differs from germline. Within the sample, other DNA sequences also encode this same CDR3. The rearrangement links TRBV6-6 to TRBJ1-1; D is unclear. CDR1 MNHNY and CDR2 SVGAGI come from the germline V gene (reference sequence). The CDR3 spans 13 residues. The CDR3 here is CASSNPGNTEAFF. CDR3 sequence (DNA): TGTGCCAGCTCAAACCCGGGAAACACTGAAGCCTTCTTT.

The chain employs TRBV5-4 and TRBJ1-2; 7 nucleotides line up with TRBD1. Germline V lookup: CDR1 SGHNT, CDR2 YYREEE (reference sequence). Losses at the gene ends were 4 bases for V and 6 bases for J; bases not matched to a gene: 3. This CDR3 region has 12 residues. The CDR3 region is CASSLQGNGYTF. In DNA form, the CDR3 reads TGTGCCAGCAGCCTACAGGGGAATGGCTACACCTTC.

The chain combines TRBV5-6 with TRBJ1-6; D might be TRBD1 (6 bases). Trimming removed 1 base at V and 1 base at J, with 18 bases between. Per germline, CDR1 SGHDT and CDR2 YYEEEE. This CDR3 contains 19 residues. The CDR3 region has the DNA TGTGCCAGCAGCTTGAACCCGGGACACCCTTTGTCCTATAATTCACCCCTCCACTTT. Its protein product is CASSLNPGHPLSYNSPLHF.